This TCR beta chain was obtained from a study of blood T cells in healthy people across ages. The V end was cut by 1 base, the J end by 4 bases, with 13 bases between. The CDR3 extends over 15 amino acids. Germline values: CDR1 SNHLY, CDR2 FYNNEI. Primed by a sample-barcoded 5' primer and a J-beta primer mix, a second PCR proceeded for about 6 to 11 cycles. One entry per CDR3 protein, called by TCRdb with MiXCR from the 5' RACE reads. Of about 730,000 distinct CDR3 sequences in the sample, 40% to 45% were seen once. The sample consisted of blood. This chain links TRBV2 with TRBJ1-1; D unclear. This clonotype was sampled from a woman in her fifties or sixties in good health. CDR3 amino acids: CASSEGLGWGTEAFF. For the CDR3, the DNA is TGTGCCAGCAGTGAAGGGCTGGGGTGGGGCACTGAAGCTTTCTTT.